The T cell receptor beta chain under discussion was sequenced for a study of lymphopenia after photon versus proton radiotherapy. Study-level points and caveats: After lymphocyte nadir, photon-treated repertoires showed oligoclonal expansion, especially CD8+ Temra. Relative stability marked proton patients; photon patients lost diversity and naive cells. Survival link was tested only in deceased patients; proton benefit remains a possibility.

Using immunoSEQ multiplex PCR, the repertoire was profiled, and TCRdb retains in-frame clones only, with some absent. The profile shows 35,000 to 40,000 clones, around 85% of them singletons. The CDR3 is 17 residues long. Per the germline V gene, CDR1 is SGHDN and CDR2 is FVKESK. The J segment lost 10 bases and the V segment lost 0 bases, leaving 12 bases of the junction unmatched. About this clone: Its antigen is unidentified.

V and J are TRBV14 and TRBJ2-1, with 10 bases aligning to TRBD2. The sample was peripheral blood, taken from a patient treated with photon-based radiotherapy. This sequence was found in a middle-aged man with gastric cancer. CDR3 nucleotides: TGTGCCAGCAGCCAAGAAGATAGGTTAGCGGGGGGTCTAGAGCAGTTCTTC. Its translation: CASSQEDRLAGGLEQFF.